Listed below are T cell receptor beta chains from one sample, sequenced in a study of tumour-infiltrating T cells in Burkitt lymphoma. Assay: immunoSEQ multiplex PCR; the TCRdb copy retains only in-frame clones and omits some. The sample lists roughly 13,000 clones; roughly 74% were seen once. The sequencing input was tumor tissue. The receptors derive from a human donor with diffuse large B-cell lymphoma. The CDR3 runs from the conserved cysteine through the conserved F or W. Fields, in order: J gene, V gene, D gene, clone size, CDR3 DNA, CDR3 protein. The D gene is left open where the match is weak. Size is stated for part of the rows, as once, few or many counts, or as a class when the clone is expanded.

TRBJ1-2 | TRBV9 | TRBD1 | . | TGTGCCAGCAGCGCATCAAACAGGGGACTCTTTCCCCCTTATGGCTACACCTTC | CASSASNRGLFPPYGYTF
TRBJ1-1 | TRBV15 | . | . | TGTGCCACCAGCAGGGGTTGGGGGGGTGGCACTGAAGCTTTCTTT | CATSRGWGGGTEAFF
TRBJ2-6 | TRBV6-1 | TRBD1 | . | TGTGCCAGCAGTGATAAGACAGGGCGGTCCTCTGGGGCCAACGTCCTGACTTTC | CASSDKTGRSSGANVLTF
TRBJ1-3 | TRBV11-2 | . | once | TGTGCCAGCAGCACAGGGCTTGGTGCCATATATTTT | CASSTGLGAIYF
TRBJ1-2 | TRBV9 | TRBD1 | once | TGTGCCAGCAGCGTTCGACAGGGGGCCCCCTGGGGCTACACCTTC | CASSVRQGAPWGYTF
TRBJ2-2 | TRBV6-6 | . | . | TGTGCCAGCAGTTACATTTCCCCCACAAACACCGGGGAGCTGTTTTTT | CASSYISPTNTGELFF
TRBJ2-3 | TRBV5-1 | . | . | TGCGCCAGCAGCTTTTTGGGTCGCGCAGGGACAGATACGCAGTATTTT | CASSFLGRAGTDTQYF
TRBJ2-3 | TRBV6-5 | . | . | TGTGCCAGCAGTTACTCGTCTCCAGGCCGCACAGATACGCAGTATTTT | CASSYSSPGRTDTQYF
TRBJ1-4 | TRBV30 | . | . | TGTGCCTGGGCTGGGAACCGGGGAGAAAAACTGTTTTTT | CAWAGNRGEKLFF
TRBJ2-3 | TRBV29-1 | TRBD1 | . | TGCAGCGGAGTTGGACAGGCGTTCACAGATACGCAGTATTTT | CSGVGQAFTDTQYF
TRBJ1-1 | TRBV29-1 | . | once | TGCAGCGCCCTGGCGGCGGGGGCCGCTGAAGCTTTCTTT | CSALAAGAAEAFF
TRBJ2-5 | TRBV27 | . | few | TGTGCCAGCAGTAAGGGGGTACAAGGAGAGACCCAGTACTTC | CASSKGVQGETQYF
TRBJ1-4 | TRBV5-1 | TRBD1 | . | TGCGCCAGCAGCTTGGGACAGGGGAATAATGAAAAACTGTTTTTT | CASSLGQGNNEKLFF
TRBJ2-5 | TRBV27 | TRBD1 | . | TGTGCCAGCAGTCCTGGACAGGGGCCGGCAGAGACCCAGTACTTC | CASSPGQGPAETQYF